This T cell receptor (beta chain) appears in the sequencing data of a study of identifying expanded T cells in peripheral blood. The study's findings and limits: Roughly two-week clone count variance significantly increased as total template count grew. Over two and four weeks, about 17 and 20 clones changed, versus roughly 1.1 between replicates.

From germline, CDR1 is SGHRS and CDR2 YFSETQ. The CDR3 loop spans 14 amino acids. Trimming shortened V by 0 bases and J by 3 bases, and 9 bases separated the two germline ends. No infections or other immune events were documented during collection. Notes on this clone: Its antigen is still unknown.

Sequenced by immunoSEQ multiplex PCR; TCRdb stores in-frame clones only, minus some. The sample consists of roughly 86,000 clones, roughly 81% of them appearing once. The specimen was blood. This receptor was obtained from a person between 18 and 75 years old in good health. The V and J genes are TRBV5-1 and TRBJ1-1; D is uncertain. CDR3 sequence: CASSLGHRDTEAFF. The CDR3 region has the DNA TGCGCCAGCAGCTTGGGGCACCGGGACACTGAAGCTTTCTTT.